One T cell receptor beta chain is described in this entry. Patients aged 18 to 65 had newly diagnosed hyperthyroidism lasting under 2 months. Authors of the study amplified TCR beta CDR3 regions from RNA transcripts. HTBI primers were the set used in a first-round RT-PCR of the TCR CDR3. TCRdb re-derived calls from the multiplex PCR reads in MiXCR, one entry per CDR3 protein. The table shows approximately 600,000 distinct CDR3 sequences, with approximately 15% occurring only once. This sample was included in a study of T cells in Graves' hyperthyroidism and ophthalmopathy. Germline V lookup: CDR1 SGHRS, CDR2 YFSETQ. V was pared by 0 bases and J by 9 bases, with 13 bases between. The CDR3 has 14 amino acids.

The sequenced material came from blood. The V and J genes are TRBV5-1 and TRBJ2-1; tentatively, D is TRBD1 (6 bases). This receptor was taken from a woman in her 30s with Graves' hyperthyroidism that later progressed to Graves' ophthalmopathy. This CDR3 is CASSLDRALGEQFF. The CDR3 DNA reads TGCGCCAGCAGCTTGGACAGGGCTTTGGGTGAGCAGTTCTTC.